This T cell receptor (beta chain) was captured in a study of T cell repertoires in cytomegalovirus infection. Study summary: Newly reported HLA-C-restricted and thoroughly characterized HLA-B-restricted CMV epitopes were employed. Indications of both CMV infection and matching HLA type were provided by public TCR beta signatures.

The CDR3 sequence is 15 residues long. V lost 5 bases, J lost 8 bases, and 20 bases lay in between. Germline V CDR1 and CDR2: SGHTA, FQGTGA. TCRdb redid the calling of the reads with MiXCR, one entry per CDR3 protein. In the table there are around 340,000 distinct CDR3 sequences, 25% to 30% of which are singletons. Overall study results and limits: Dominating the ex vivo response were HLA-C-restricted CMV-specific TCR beta clonotypes.

Points on this clonotype: Its antigen is still unknown.

The source of this sequence is a human donor in good health (CMV status not recorded). Some clones in this sample may be carry-over from other donors' samples. The material sequenced was cultured PBMCs, taken from culture after CMV antigen stimulation. The V gene is TRBV7-3, the J gene TRBJ2-3; D could derive from TRBD1 or TRBD2 (5 bases each). DNA of the CDR3: TGTGCCAGCAGCCAAACTCAGGGCGGGTTAGGTACGCAGTATTTT. Protein: CASSQTQGGLGTQYF. Complete variable domain (other parts from reference TRBV7-3 and TRBJ2-3): GAGVSQTPSNKVTEKGKYVELRCDPISGHTALYWYRQSLGQGPEFLIYFQGTGAADDSGLPNDRFFAVRPEGSVSTLKIQRTERGDSAVYLCASSQTQGGLGTQYFGPGTRLTVL.